This TCR beta chain was observed in a study of molecular identifiers for immune sequencing clone quantification. For the study at large: For replicates, RNA isolated from approximately 20,000 or 98,000 naive CD8 cells was divided into five portions, of which four were sequenced.

This clonotype was seen a handful of times. Its specificity is not known. Germline V lookup: CDR1 MGHDK, CDR2 SYGVNS. V lost 0 bases, J lost 4 bases, and 15 bases lay in between. CDR3 size: 16 residues. TCRdb re-analysed the PCR reads in MiXCR, keeping a single row per CDR3 protein. The sample holds under 600,000 distinct CDR3 sequences, roughly 26% seen once. Whole-study results and caveats: Barcode sharing among identical TCR molecules could make large clones appear smaller.

The sequenced material came from naive CD8+ T cells from blood, with Jurkat cell RNA spiked in. Noted subset: FACS-sorted CD8+CD4-CCR7+CD45RA+ naive T cells. The chain links TRBV25-1 to TRBJ2-5; TRBD2 might be the D (6 bases). The clonotype was recovered from a human donor in good health. Some libraries in this study had Jurkat cell RNA spiked in. CDR3 in DNA: TGTGCCAGCAGTGAATACCCTCTAGCGCGTGGAGAGACCCAGTACTTC. Translated: CASSEYPLARGETQYF.